This T cell receptor beta chain comes out of a study of blood T cell repertoires in COVID-19. The wider study: Collection of acute and convalescent COVID-19 samples took place in the United States, Italy and Spain. From T cells, B-cell-depleted T cells, or PBMCs came the material, which was cDNA or gDNA.

Libraries were prepared by immunoSEQ multiplex PCR; TCRdb keeps only in-frame clonotypes and omits some of them. The sample shows some 270,000 clones, approximately 90% of them seen only once. The CDR3 totals 16 residues. V was shortened by 2 bases and J by 6 bases, with 20 bases between the two germline ends. Germline V gives CDR1 SGHAT, CDR2 FQNNGV. Participants were aged about 18 to 100 years from 20 to 30 US areas. Exposed participants encountered a COVID-19 case during the 2 weeks preceding study entry. V usage is TRBV11-2 and J usage is TRBJ2-7, with D possibly TRBD2 on 6 matching bases. Sequencing used PBMCs or T cells enriched from blood (not recorded which). The sequence was obtained from a middle-aged man who had been exposed to COVID-19. CDR3 protein: CASSLLASPPLGEQYF. The CDR3 region has the DNA TGTGCCAGCAGCTTACTAGCGTCACCTCCACTGGGCGAGCAGTACTTC.